Shown below are 31 T cell receptor beta chains from a single sample sequenced in a study of response to subunit inactivated influenza vaccine. TCRdb re-analysed the RT-PCR reads in MiXCR, keeping a single row per CDR3 protein. The sample has more than 450,000 distinct CDR3 sequences, over 9% seen once. The data were also submitted as part of a second study, on T cells expressing NK-cell markers. That study reports: TCR beta cDNA was generated via 5'RACE template switching incorporating UMIs.

The specimen comprised PBMCs from blood, sampled on the day of vaccination. The receptors shown here come from a man aged 45-60 years who received an inactivated influenza vaccine.

This clonotype was seen a handful of times. The chain joins TRBV7-6 to TRBJ2-2; TRBD2 might be the D (5 bases). The CDR3 totals 16 residues. Germline V gives CDR1 SGHVS, CDR2 FNYEAQ. The germline V and J ends were trimmed by 4 bases and 0 bases, with 12 bases remaining between them. The CDR3 coding sequence is TGTGCCAGCAGCTCCGTAGCGTCCGCGAACACCGGGGAGCTGTTTTTT. As protein: CASSSVASANTGELFF.

The rearrangement uses TRBV11-2 and TRBJ2-3; D not certain. This CDR3 spans 14 amino acids. Germline CDR1 is SGHAT and CDR2 is FQNNGV. Trimming cost V 5 bases and J 4 bases, with 13 bases left between them. CDR3 in DNA: TGTGCCAGCAGCCAACAACTCTCCCCAGATACGCAGTATTTT. Amino acids: CASSQQLSPDTQYF.

This clonotype showed up just a few times. The V and J genes are TRBV28 and TRBJ2-5; a weak D match, TRBD1 (6 bases). Per the germline V gene, CDR1 is MDHEN and CDR2 is SYDVKM. The V end was cut by 4 bases, the J end by 0 bases, with 18 bases between. This CDR3 contains 17 residues. Here the CDR3 reads CASSSNSDRRYQETQYF. CDR3 DNA sequence: TGTGCCAGCAGTTCCAACTCGGACAGACGATACCAAGAGACCCAGTACTTC.

This clonotype was counted a few times. This chain uses TRBV6-1 with TRBJ2-5, with TRBD2 identical over 9 bases. Germline loops: CDR1 MNHNS, CDR2 SASEGT. The CDR3 totals 14 residues. V dropped 5 bases and J dropped 4; count of bases not matched to a gene: 5. CDR3: CASSRGGERETQYF. CDR3 sequence (DNA): TGTGCCAGCAGTCGCGGGGGGGAACGAGAGACCCAGTACTTC.

This clonotype was seen only a few times. The V gene is TRBV20-1, the J gene TRBJ1-6, with D unclear. The CDR3 is made up of 14 amino acids. Germline assignment: CDR1 DFQATT and CDR2 SNEGSKA (reference sequence). The ends were cut back, 3 bases at V and 5 bases at J, with 11 bases in the middle. The CDR3, as DNA: TGCAGTGCTAGGGAGGGTGCCAATAATTCACCCCTCCACTTT. This gives the protein CSAREGANNSPLHF.

This clonotype was seen a handful of times. The rearrangement links TRBV6-5 to TRBJ1-1; D remains ambiguous. There are 15 residues in the CDR3. V shed 3 bases and J shed 1 base, with 12 bases lying between them. The V gene's germline CDR1 is MNHEY and CDR2 SVGAGI. CDR3 bases: TGTGCCAGCAGTTATCATCGGCAGCCGAACACTGAAGCTTTCTTT. This sequence encodes CASSYHRQPNTEAFF.

The J gene is TRBJ2-1, the V gene TRBV7-2, with D hard to call. V was cut by 4 bases and J by 1 base, with 11 bases left in between. Germline V gives CDR1 SGHTA, CDR2 FQGNSA. The CDR3 totals 15 residues. This CDR3 is CASSSGPVSYNEQFF. In nucleotides, the CDR3 is TGTGCCAGCAGCTCTGGCCCGGTATCCTACAATGAGCAGTTCTTC.

This clonotype has a count of ten or more. The genes are TRBV9 and TRBJ2-5; 7 bases match TRBD1. J gave up 2 bases and V 2 bases, and 3 bases lay outside the gene matches. Germline-derived CDR1 and CDR2 are SGDLS and YYNGEE. The CDR3 length is 14 residues. CDR3 sequence (DNA): TGTGCCAGCAGCGTTGCACAGGGGCAAGAGACCCAGTACTTC. It encodes CASSVAQGQETQYF. Full variable domain (remainder filled in from reference TRBV9 and TRBJ2-5): DSGVTQTPKHLITATGQRVTLRCSPRSGDLSVYWYQQSLDQGLQFLIQYYNGEERAKGNILERFSAQQFPDLHSELNLSSLELGDSALYFCASSVAQGQETQYFGPGTRLLVL.

This clonotype was counted at least ten times. The genes are TRBV28 and TRBJ2-2; no clear D gene. From germline, CDR1 is MDHEN and CDR2 SYDVKM. V gave up 7 bases and J gave up 0 bases, with 9 bases separating them. The CDR3 contains 14 residues. CDR3 loop: CASIAGPNTGELFF. For the CDR3, the DNA is TGTGCCAGCATTGCCGGGCCGAACACCGGGGAGCTGTTTTTT. The whole variable domain, remainder taken from reference TRBV28 and TRBJ2-2, is DVKVTQSSRYLVKRTGEKVFLECVQDMDHENMFWYRQDPGLGLRLIYFSYDVKMKEKGDIPEGYSVSREKKERFSLILESASTNQTSMYLCASIAGPNTGELFFGEGSRLTVL.

J is TRBJ2-7 and V is TRBV27; 7 bases are shared with TRBD2. This CDR3 region has 14 residues. V lost 5 bases and J lost 2; bases outside the gene matches: 6. Per the germline V gene, CDR1 is MNHEY and CDR2 is SMNVEV (reference sequence). In DNA form, the CDR3 reads TGTGCCAGCAGTCGTCTCGGGACTACCTACGAGCAGTACTTC. This codes for CASSRLGTTYEQYF.

The rearrangement joins TRBV5-6 to TRBJ2-1; TRBD1 matches 7 bases. The V segment lost 4 bases and the J segment 8 bases; nucleotides outside the gene matches: 9. CDR1 is SGHDT and CDR2 is YYEEEE in the germline V gene. This CDR3 has 14 amino acids. Here the CDR3 reads CASSPGTVTHEQFF. The CDR3 nucleotides read TGTGCCAGCAGCCCCGGGACAGTGACGCATGAGCAGTTCTTC.

DNA of the CDR3: TGTGCCAGCAGTTTATTAGGGTCGGCTGGCCCAGATACGCAGTATTTT. It specifies CASSLLGSAGPDTQYF. V gene TRBV28 combines with J gene TRBJ2-3; no firm D call. The V end was cut by 1 base, the J end by 4 bases, with 15 bases between. Per germline, CDR1 MDHEN and CDR2 SYDVKM. The CDR3 contains 16 residues. Variable domain in full (rest from reference TRBV28 and TRBJ2-3): DVKVTQSSRYLVKRTGEKVFLECVQDMDHENMFWYRQDPGLGLRLIYFSYDVKMKEKGDIPEGYSVSREKKERFSLILESASTNQTSMYLCASSLLGSAGPDTQYFGPGTRLTVL.

The V and J genes are TRBV12-3 or TRBV12-4 and TRBJ1-1; 7 bases are a match to TRBD1. The CDR3 is made up of 15 amino acids. J gave up 0 bases and V 7 bases, and 8 bases lay outside the gene matches. As DNA, the CDR3 is TGTGCCAGCACTCCAGGGGGGACCTTGAACACTGAAGCTTTCTTT. Translated, it gives CASTPGGTLNTEAFF.

This clonotype came up a few times. J is TRBJ2-2 and V is TRBV27; TRBD2 matches 9 bases. This CDR3 is built from 19 residues. Germline-derived CDR1 and CDR2 are MNHEY and SMNVEV (reference sequence). V gave up 2 bases and J gave up 4 bases; unmatched junction bases: 14. The CDR3 sequence: CASSLEWRGGLAGTGELFF. DNA for the CDR3: TGTGCCAGCAGTTTAGAGTGGCGGGGGGGCCTAGCTGGCACCGGGGAGCTGTTTTTT.

This clonotype was recorded only once. This rearrangement joins TRBV5-1 to TRBJ2-1; TRBD1 aligns across 8 bases. Germline V gene lookup returns CDR1 SGHRS and CDR2 YFSETQ. V lost 4 bases, J lost 0 bases, and 12 bases stayed unmatched. This CDR3 comprises 18 residues. CDR3 amino acids: CASSQNGQGGFSYNEQFF. The CDR3 DNA follows: TGCGCCAGCAGCCAGAACGGACAGGGCGGCTTCTCCTACAATGAGCAGTTCTTC.

Written as DNA, the CDR3 is TGTGCCAGCAGTTTTCGCGGCAGGGTCTACGAGCAGTACTTC. It codes for CASSFRGRVYEQYF. V is TRBV12-3 or TRBV12-4 and J is TRBJ2-7, with a weak D call TRBD1 (5 bases). There are 14 residues in the CDR3. Trimming stripped 3 bases from V and 3 bases from J, with 12 bases between.

There are a few counts of this clonotype. J is TRBJ1-2 and V is TRBV20-1, with a weak D call TRBD1 (5 bases). This CDR3 comprises 13 residues. In germline, CDR1 is DFQATT, CDR2 SNEGSKA (reference sequence). V was pared by 4 bases and J by 3 bases, with 12 bases between. The CDR3 sequence: CSAIGGGDYGYTF. CDR3 coding DNA: TGCAGTGCTATAGGTGGGGGGGACTATGGCTACACCTTC.

This clonotype was detected a few times. The chain joins TRBV6-1 to TRBJ2-7, with 8 bases lining up with TRBD2. The CDR3 contains 13 residues. The V gene's germline CDR1 is MNHNS and CDR2 SASEGT. Trimming at V came to 5 bases and at J to 2 bases, leaving 2 bases not matched to a gene. This CDR3 is CASSSGRAYEQYF. CDR3 nucleotides: TGTGCCAGCAGTAGCGGGAGAGCCTACGAGCAGTACTTC.

This clonotype was counted at least ten times. The gene calls are TRBV7-8 and TRBJ2-3; the match to TRBD2 covers 12 bases. The CDR3 has 16 amino acids. Germline V gives CDR1 SGHVS, CDR2 FQNEAQ. V lost 5 bases, J lost 5 bases, and 8 bases stayed unmatched. The CDR3 DNA follows: TGTGCCAGCAGCGTCGGACTAGCGGGGCATAGAGATACGCAGTATTTT. Protein product: CASSVGLAGHRDTQYF.

This clonotype has just a few counts. The V gene is TRBV28, the J gene TRBJ2-5, with D unclear. The CDR3 is made up of 13 amino acids. V shed 8 bases and J shed 5 bases, with 15 bases lying between them. The germline V gene encodes CDR1 MDHEN and CDR2 SYDVKM. For the CDR3, the DNA is TGTGCCAGCGCCGGCGTAGGGCGGGAGACCCAGTACTTC. Encoded protein: CASAGVGRETQYF. The entire variable domain, with the rest obtained from reference TRBV28 and TRBJ2-5, is as follows: DVKVTQSSRYLVKRTGEKVFLECVQDMDHENMFWYRQDPGLGLRLIYFSYDVKMKEKGDIPEGYSVSREKKERFSLILESASTNQTSMYLCASAGVGRETQYFGPGTRLLVL.

The sample holds a few counts of this clonotype. The gene calls are TRBV6-2 or TRBV6-3 and TRBJ2-7; D is ambiguous. V was cut by 4 bases and J by 4 bases, with 8 bases left in between. Germline CDR1 reads MNHEY; CDR2 reads SVGEGT. The CDR3 length is 12 residues. Written as DNA, the CDR3 is TGTGCCAGCAGTTCCTTATTATACGAGCAGTACTTC. Amino acids: CASSSLLYEQYF.

Only a few counts were recorded for this clonotype. The gene calls are TRBV5-1 and TRBJ1-1; D might be TRBD1 (5 bases). CDR1 is SGHRS and CDR2 is YFSETQ in the germline V gene. The V end was cut by 3 bases, the J end by 7 bases, with 13 bases between. The length of the CDR3 is 13 residues. The CDR3 loop is CASSWYTGIEAFF. The DNA for the CDR3 is TGCGCCAGCAGCTGGTATACAGGAATTGAAGCTTTCTTT.

This chain connects TRBV7-2 to TRBJ2-2; D is unclear. Trimming pared 0 bases from V and 4 bases from J, leaving 6 bases between. Germline CDR1 and CDR2: SGHTA and FQGNSA. The CDR3 extends over 14 amino acids. The CDR3 region is CASSLAPITGELFF. In DNA, the CDR3 is TGTGCCAGCAGCTTAGCGCCCATCACCGGGGAGCTGTTTTTT.

Only a few counts were recorded for this clonotype. The CDR3 region is CSVVDRGDTGELFF. CDR3 nucleotides: TGCAGCGTTGTGGACAGGGGAGACACCGGGGAGCTGTTTTTT. The chain links TRBV29-1 to TRBJ2-2; TRBD1 matches 9 bases. Germline V lookup: CDR1 SQVTM, CDR2 ANQGSEA. The CDR3 runs to 14 residues. J gave up 3 bases and V 4 bases, and 3 bases lay outside the gene matches.

At least ten counts were recorded for this clonotype. V is TRBV12-3 or TRBV12-4 and J is TRBJ1-4; D may be TRBD1 (5 bases). The V and J ends lost 7 bases and 8 bases respectively, with 17 bases between them. The CDR3 is 14 residues long. The CDR3 nucleotides read TGTGCCAGCACCGGGACTCCCCTGGGCGAAAAACTGTTTTTT. Its translation: CASTGTPLGEKLFF.

The chain combines TRBV4-3 with TRBJ2-1, with a weak D call TRBD1 (6 bases). Looked up from germline, CDR1 is LGHNA and CDR2 is YSLEER. The CDR3 is 18 residues long. Deletions cut 4 bases from V and 6 bases from J, with 25 bases between. The CDR3 protein is CASSLTGTMRGPFNEQFF. In DNA form, the CDR3 reads TGCGCCAGCAGCCTTACCGGGACAATGAGGGGACCATTCAATGAGCAGTTCTTC.

The rearrangement links TRBV11-2 to TRBJ2-5, with TRBD2 matching over 10 bases. The germline CDR1 and CDR2 sequences are SGHAT and FQNNGV. Trimming at V came to 3 bases and at J to 2 bases, leaving 3 bases not matched to a gene. The CDR3 is made up of 15 amino acids. The CDR3 DNA follows: TGTGCCAGCAGCTTTAGCGGGGGGCTGCAAGAGACCCAGTACTTC. Encoded protein: CASSFSGGLQETQYF.

The chain combines TRBV29-1 with TRBJ2-7; the match to TRBD2 covers 10 bases. CDR1 is SQVTM, CDR2 ANQGSEA, per germline. J lost 1 base, V lost 0 bases, and 3 bases had no gene match. CDR3 length equals 15 residues. The CDR3: CSVEELAGASYEQYF. CDR3 nucleotide sequence: TGCAGCGTTGAAGAGCTAGCGGGGGCATCCTACGAGCAGTACTTC.

This sequence joins TRBV13 and TRBJ2-1; weak D call: TRBD2 (6 bases). CDR3 length: 14 residues. Germline V gives CDR1 PRHDT, CDR2 FYEKMQ (reference sequence). The V end lost 6 bases, the J end lost 3 bases, and 12 bases lay between the germline ends. CDR3 nucleotide sequence: TGTGCCAGCAGTTACAGCGGGTTCTACAATGAGCAGTTCTTC. It codes for CASSYSGFYNEQFF. Variable domain in full (rest from reference TRBV13 and TRBJ2-1): AAGVIQSPRHLIKEKRETATLKCYPIPRHDTVYWYQQGPGQDPQFLISFYEKMQSDKGSIPDRFSAQQFSDYHSELNMSSLELGDSALYFCASSYSGFYNEQFFGPGTRLTVL.

This clonotype was seen a few times. A much larger clone differs from this one at a single base, so this may be a read error. The CDR3: CASRTGTSATGELFF. Written as DNA, the CDR3 is TGTGCCAGCAGAACCGGGACTAGCGCGACCGGGGAGCTGTTTTTT. The V gene is TRBV7-9, the J gene TRBJ2-2, with 10 bases matching TRBD2. This CDR3 comprises 15 residues. Germline V gene data show CDR1 as SEHNR and CDR2 as FQNEAQ (reference sequence). J was trimmed by 5 bases and V by 6 bases; bases with no gene match: 6.

The chain combines TRBV11-2 with TRBJ2-3; 11 positions agree with TRBD2. Germline V gene sequence: CDR1 SGHAT, CDR2 FQNNGV. This CDR3 is built from 15 residues. The trim removed 2 bases at V and 6 bases at J, leaving 4 bases unmatched. The DNA of the CDR3 is TGTGCCAGCAGCTTAACTAGCGGGAGTGGTGATACGCAGTATTTT. This sequence encodes CASSLTSGSGDTQYF.